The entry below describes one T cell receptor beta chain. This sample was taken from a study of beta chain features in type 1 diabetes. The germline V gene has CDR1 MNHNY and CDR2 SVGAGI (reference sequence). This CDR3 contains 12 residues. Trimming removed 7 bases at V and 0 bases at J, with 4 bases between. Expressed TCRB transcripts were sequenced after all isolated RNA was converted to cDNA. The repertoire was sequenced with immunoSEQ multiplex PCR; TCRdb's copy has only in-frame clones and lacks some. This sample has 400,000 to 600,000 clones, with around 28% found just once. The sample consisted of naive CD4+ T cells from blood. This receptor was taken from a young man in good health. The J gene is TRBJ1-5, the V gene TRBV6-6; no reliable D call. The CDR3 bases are TGTGCCAGCACAGATAGCAATCAGCCCCAGCATTTT. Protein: CASTDSNQPQHF.